This T cell receptor (beta chain) was sequenced in a study of blood T cells in healthy people across ages. Regarding this clonotype: The antigen is unknown.

Combining a sample-barcoded 5' primer with a J-beta primer mix, a second PCR ran for about 6 to 11 cycles. Each of the samples gave a minimum of 3 million paired-end reads that contained CDR3. TCRdb redid the calling of the 5' RACE reads with MiXCR, one entry per CDR3 protein. The table lists approximately 1,100,000 distinct CDR3 sequences, 40% to 45% of them singletons. Study-level results: Both higher diversity and more naive CD4+ cells marked long-lived donors when set against aged donors.

This TCR was sampled from an older woman in good health. Source material: blood.

The CDR3 nucleotides are TGTGCCAGCAGCTGGGGGTATAATGAAAAACTGTTTTTT. Its translation is CASSWGYNEKLFF. The gene calls are TRBV11-2 and TRBJ1-4, with D possibly matching TRBD1 (5 bases). Trimming took 4 bases from V and 4 from J, leaving 7 bases between them. CDR1 and CDR2 from the germline V gene are SGHAT and FQNNGV. The CDR3 covers 13 residues.